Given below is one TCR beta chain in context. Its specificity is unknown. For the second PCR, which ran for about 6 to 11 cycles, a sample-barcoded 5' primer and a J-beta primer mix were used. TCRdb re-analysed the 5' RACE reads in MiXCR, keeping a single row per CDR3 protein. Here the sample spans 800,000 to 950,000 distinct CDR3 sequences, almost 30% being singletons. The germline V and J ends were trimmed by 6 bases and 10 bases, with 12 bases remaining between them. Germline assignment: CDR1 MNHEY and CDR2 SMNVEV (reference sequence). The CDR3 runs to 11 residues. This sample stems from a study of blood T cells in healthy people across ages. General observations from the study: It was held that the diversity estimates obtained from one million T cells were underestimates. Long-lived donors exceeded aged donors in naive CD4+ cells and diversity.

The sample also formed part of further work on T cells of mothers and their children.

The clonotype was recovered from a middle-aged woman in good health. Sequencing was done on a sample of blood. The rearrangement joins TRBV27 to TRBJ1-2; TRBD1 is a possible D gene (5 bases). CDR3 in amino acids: CASSGGFDYTF. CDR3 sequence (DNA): TGTGCCAGCAGCGGGGGTTTTGACTACACCTTC.